This T cell receptor beta chain was identified in a study of Ad26.COV2.S vaccination and SARS-CoV-2 variants. Study in general: Into the muscle, Ad26.COV2.S was dosed once or twice, 56 days apart. Study-wide results and caveats: Recipients given vaccine exceeded placebo recipients in spike-specific TCR breadth. In vaccinated individuals, spike-specific CD8+ and CD4+ T cell responses reportedly displayed substantial breadth.

The treatment denotes: some 20 received Ad26.COV2.S at low or high dose, single or two shots; 5 received placebo; per-sample allocation not given. After the first vaccine or placebo injection, samples were drawn on day 63. Data came from immunoSEQ multiplex PCR; TCRdb stores just in-frame clones and leaves some out. The sample lists over 300,000 clones, roughly 80% seen once, with 7% to 9.5% in the top ten. About this clone: Its antigen is unknown.

Trimming left V 3 bases short and J 8 bases short, with 17 bases between. The CDR3 contains 14 residues. Looked up from germline, CDR1 is SGHRS and CDR2 is YFSETQ. The sequenced sample was peripheral blood, obtained in a trial of Ad26.COV2.S vaccine versus placebo. The source is a person between 18 and 60 years old who received the Ad26.COV2.S COVID-19 vaccine or a placebo. The gene calls are TRBV5-1 and TRBJ1-2, with TRBD1 as a possible D gene (6 bases). CDR3 loop: CASSYRVSGGGYTF. For the CDR3, the DNA is TGCGCCAGCAGCTACCGGGTCTCGGGGGGCGGCTACACCTTC. The full variable domain, with the rest looked up from reference TRBV5-1 and TRBJ1-2, is KAGVTQTPRYLIKTRGQQVTLSCSPISGHRSVSWYQQTPGQGLQFLFEYFSETQRNKGNFPGRFSGRQFSNSRSEMNVSTLELGDSALYLCASSYRVSGGGYTFGSGTRLTVV.